Below, 10 T cell receptor beta chains from the same sample are listed, as sequenced in a study of blood T cell repertoires in COVID-19. TCRdb's table, derived via immunoSEQ multiplex PCR, lists solely in-frame clones and lacks some. This table holds approximately 53,000 clones, about 88% found once. The sample comprised peripheral blood. The receptor set was obtained from a human donor in a cohort sampled during active COVID-19.

The chain joins TRBV25-1 to TRBJ2-3, with D perhaps matching TRBD2 (5 bases). V was trimmed by 4 bases and J by 5 bases, leaving 10 bases between them. Germline loops: CDR1 MGHDK, CDR2 SYGVNS. This CDR3 is built from 13 residues. CDR3 sequence reads: CASSAGLLDTQYF. CDR3 DNA: TGTGCCAGCAGTGCCGGACTCCTAGATACGCAGTATTTT.

The chain combines TRBV3-1 (or the pseudogene TRBV3-2) with TRBJ2-5, with D possibly matching TRBD1 (5 bases). Trimming took 4 bases from V and 4 from J, leaving 13 bases between them. The length of the CDR3 is 14 residues. Per the germline V gene, CDR1 is LGHDT and CDR2 is YNNKEL (reference sequence). The CDR3 sequence: CASSLSQGGETQYF. Written as DNA, the CDR3 is TGTGCCAGCAGCCTCAGTCAGGGTGGAGAGACCCAGTACTTC.

The chain employs TRBV27 and TRBJ1-2, with D perhaps matching TRBD1 (5 bases). Germline V gene lookup returns CDR1 MNHEY and CDR2 SMNVEV (reference sequence). The CDR3 runs 13 residues. V was cut by 5 bases and J by 1 base, with 8 bases left in between. The CDR3 here is CASSPQGNYGYTF. The CDR3 DNA reads TGTGCCAGCAGTCCCCAGGGTAACTATGGCTACACCTTC.

The chain has TRBV12-2 and TRBJ1-1; the D call TRBD1 from the table was never checked on the DNA. TRBV12-2 is labeled a pseudogene. The CDR3 extends over 15 amino acids. In nucleotides, the CDR3 is TGTGCAAGTCGCTTAAGGGACAGGGGGGAGGGTGAAGCTTTCTTT. Its translation: CASRLRDRGEGEAFF.

The CDR3, as DNA: TGTGCCAGCAGCCTGGCGGGGGTGAGCAATCAGCCCCAGCATTTT. This translates into CASSLAGVSNQPQHF. The V call is TRBV5-6, the J call TRBJ1-5, with D possibly TRBD1 on 5 matching bases. V was pared by 4 bases and J by 1 base, with 12 bases between. The CDR3 spans 15 residues. Germline loops: CDR1 SGHDT, CDR2 YYEEEE.

This chain joins TRBV5-4 and TRBJ2-5; 7 positions match TRBD2. With V trimmed by 4 bases and J by 5 bases, 5 bases remained unmatched. The CDR3 consists of 13 residues. Per germline, CDR1 SGHNT and CDR2 YYREEE (reference sequence). Here the CDR3 reads CASSPGLGETQYF. CDR3 coding DNA: TGTGCCAGCAGCCCCGGACTAGGGGAGACCCAGTACTTC.

V is TRBV5-6 and J is TRBJ1-5; a weak D match, TRBD1 (5 bases). Deletions cut 2 bases from V and 4 bases from J, with 10 bases between. Germline V gives CDR1 SGHDT, CDR2 YYEEEE. This CDR3 comprises 14 residues. This CDR3 reads CASSFGGRNQPQHF. The CDR3 region has the DNA TGTGCCAGCAGCTTCGGGGGAAGGAATCAGCCCCAGCATTTT.

The V call is TRBV3-1 (or the pseudogene TRBV3-2), the J call TRBJ2-2; 8 bases align to TRBD1. V trimming: 1 base; J trimming: 7 bases; junction bases outside the gene matches: 5. Germline CDR1 reads LGHDT; CDR2 reads YNNKEL (reference sequence). The CDR3 spans 15 residues. CDR3 nucleotide sequence: TGTGCCAGCAGCCAAGCACAGGGGGGTTTCGGGGAGCTGTTTTTT. Protein product: CASSQAQGGFGELFF.

The chain couples TRBV19 to TRBJ2-1; 7 bases are a match to TRBD2. This CDR3 comprises 13 residues. The junction had 4 bases not matched to a gene; V was cut back by 6 bases and J by 5 bases. Germline values: CDR1 LNHDA, CDR2 SQIVND (reference sequence). The CDR3 region has the DNA TGTGCCAGTAGCCTACTAGCGAACAATGAGCAGTTCTTC. Encoded protein: CASSLLANNEQFF.

This clone was recorded once. The V call is TRBV12-5, the J call TRBJ2-2, with D unclear. This CDR3 contains 14 residues. Trimming pared 3 bases from V and 1 base from J, leaving 6 bases between. CDR1 and CDR2 (germline): LGHNT, FRNRAP. The CDR3 spells CASGFAVNTGELFF. The DNA for the CDR3 is TGTGCTAGTGGTTTTGCGGTGAACACCGGGGAGCTGTTTTTT.